Presented here are 27 T cell receptor beta chains from one specimen sequenced in a study of T cell responses to AZD1222 COVID-19 vaccine. TCRdb keeps only in-frame clones here, not all; method: immunoSEQ multiplex PCR. The sample has 150,000 or so clones, roughly 86% seen once. Sequences were derived from peripheral blood, sampled on day 0 of AZD1222 vaccination. Source of these receptors: an adult in good health.

The gene calls are TRBV5-6 and TRBJ1-6, with TRBD1 matching 8 bases. The germline V gene has CDR1 SGHDT and CDR2 YYEEEE. There are 15 residues in the CDR3. V trimming: 3 bases; J trimming: 8 bases; junction bases outside the gene matches: 7. For the CDR3, the DNA is TGTGCCAGCAGCTCTTGGACAGGGTGGGATTCACCCCTCCACTTT. Protein product: CASSSWTGWDSPLHF.

J is TRBJ2-3 and V is TRBV5-1, with no clear D. CDR3 length: 11 amino acids. Germline V gene lookup returns CDR1 SGHRS and CDR2 YFSETQ. V lost 2 bases and J lost 2, with 0 bases in between. CDR3 loop: CASSFTDTQYF. The CDR3 coding sequence is TGCGCCAGCAGCTTCACAGATACGCAGTATTTT.

V usage is TRBV6-6 and J usage is TRBJ2-3; D uncertain. Germline V CDR1 and CDR2: MNHNY, SVGAGI (reference sequence). The CDR3 consists of 16 residues. The V gene lost 7 bases and the J gene lost 2 bases, with 19 bases spanning the gap. CDR3 sequence (DNA): TGTGCCAGCACCCTTTTTTTGGGTACCGCCACAGATACGCAGTATTTT. This codes for CASTLFLGTATDTQYF.

The chain carries TRBV5-5 and TRBJ2-5; D ambiguous. CDR1 SGHKS and CDR2 YYEKEE come from the germline V gene (reference sequence). Deletions cut 6 bases from V and 0 bases from J, with 6 bases between. This CDR3 has 12 amino acids. Written as DNA, the CDR3 is TGTGCCAGCACCCCATACCAAGAGACCCAGTACTTC. Protein: CASTPYQETQYF.

This chain connects TRBV2 to TRBJ1-6; D is unclear. This CDR3 is 15 amino acids long. From germline, CDR1 is SNHLY and CDR2 FYNNEI. V dropped 4 bases and J dropped 1 base, with 8 bases sitting between them. CDR3 in amino acids: CASSADVSYNSPLHF. The CDR3 DNA reads TGTGCCAGCAGTGCGGATGTATCCTATAATTCACCCCTCCACTTT.

The chain employs TRBV24-1 and TRBJ1-1; D might be TRBD1 (5 bases). CDR3 length: 14 residues. Trimming pared 4 bases from V and 5 bases from J, leaving 13 bases between. Germline lookup yields CDR1 KGHDR and CDR2 SFDVKD. The CDR3 reads CATSEAGWGTEAFF. CDR3 DNA sequence: TGTGCCACCAGTGAGGCAGGGTGGGGGACTGAAGCTTTCTTT.

The chain is built from TRBV30 and TRBJ2-2; TRBD1 matches 9 bases. Trimming at V came to 3 bases and at J to 6 bases, leaving 5 bases not matched to a gene. This CDR3 has 14 residues. Germline V gives CDR1 GTSNPN, CDR2 SVGIG (reference sequence). Here the CDR3 DNA reads TGTGCCTGGAGCGCCGGGACAGGGCCCGGGGAGCTGTTTTTT. It is translated as CAWSAGTGPGELFF.

This chain connects TRBV11-3 to TRBJ2-1; 9 positions match TRBD1. The CDR3 is 13 residues long. Germline CDR1 reads SGHNT; CDR2 reads YENEEA. Trimming took 8 bases from V and 9 from J; bases not matched to a gene: 8. Here the CDR3 DNA reads TGTGCCAGCGGTACAGGGGGCGGGGGTGAGCAGTTCTTC. As protein: CASGTGGGGEQFF.

The V gene is TRBV30, the J gene TRBJ1-4; D is ambiguous. Germline loops: CDR1 GTSNPN, CDR2 SVGIG (reference sequence). V shed 4 bases and J shed 8 bases, with 17 bases lying between them. This CDR3 region has 14 residues. The CDR3, as DNA: TGTGCCTGGAAAGGTCCGGACCGGCAGGAAAAACTGTTTTTT. Amino acids: CAWKGPDRQEKLFF.

The chain carries TRBV6-5 and TRBJ1-1, with TRBD1 as a possible D gene (6 bases). Germline V gives CDR1 MNHEY, CDR2 SVGAGI. The CDR3 covers 13 residues. V lost 7 bases, J lost 0 bases, and 9 bases lay in between. The CDR3 coding sequence is TGTGCCAGCATTGGACAGATGAACACTGAAGCTTTCTTT. It specifies CASIGQMNTEAFF.

V and J are TRBV28 and TRBJ2-7; D is perhaps TRBD1 or TRBD2 (5 bases each). The CDR3 has 13 residues. Germline CDR1 MDHEN, CDR2 SYDVKM. Trimming took 1 base from V and 6 from J, leaving 10 bases between them. CDR3 in amino acids: CASSLLGAGEQYF. For the CDR3, the DNA is TGTGCCAGCAGTTTATTAGGGGCGGGCGAGCAGTACTTC.

V gene TRBV28 combines with J gene TRBJ1-5; 7 bases are shared with TRBD1. This CDR3 is 16 amino acids long. Germline assignment: CDR1 MDHEN and CDR2 SYDVKM. Losses at the gene ends were 4 bases for V and 1 base for J; bases not matched to a gene: 7. DNA of the CDR3: TGTGCCAGCAGTTCGTGGGACAGATTGAGCAATCAGCCCCAGCATTTT. Translation: CASSSWDRLSNQPQHF.

The chain employs TRBV5-1 and TRBJ1-2; the D is unclear. Germline V gives CDR1 SGHRS, CDR2 YFSETQ. Trimming took 5 bases from V and 0 from J, leaving 11 bases between them. The CDR3 sequence is 14 residues long. The CDR3 sequence: CASRLDGPNYGYTF. The CDR3 DNA sequence: TGCGCCAGCAGGCTGGACGGGCCTAACTATGGCTACACCTTC. The full variable domain, completed using reference TRBV5-1 and TRBJ1-2, is KAGVTQTPRYLIKTRGQQVTLSCSPISGHRSVSWYQQTPGQGLQFLFEYFSETQRNKGNFPGRFSGRQFSNSRSEMNVSTLELGDSALYLCASRLDGPNYGYTFGSGTRLTVV.

The CDR3 here is CASSLEAQGYNEQFF. The DNA for the CDR3 is TGTGCCAGCAGCTTAGAGGCACAGGGGTACAATGAGCAGTTCTTC. This sequence joins TRBV7-2 and TRBJ2-1; TRBD1 aligns across 7 bases. This CDR3 has 15 residues. Germline V gene data show CDR1 as SGHTA and CDR2 as FQGNSA. The trim removed 1 base at V and 4 bases at J, leaving 4 bases unmatched.

This sequence joins TRBV7-2 and TRBJ1-6, with D perhaps TRBD1 (5 bases). Germline CDR1 reads SGHTA; CDR2 reads FQGNSA. Trimming took off 2 bases at V and 4 bases at J, with 15 bases between the two ends. This CDR3 has 17 residues. The CDR3 nucleotides read TGTGCCAGCAGCTTAAGAGGGGCGGGGGATTATAATTCACCCCTCCACTTT. Protein sequence: CASSLRGAGDYNSPLHF.

The genes are TRBV9 and TRBJ2-5; no firm D call. V was trimmed by 0 bases and J by 6 bases, leaving 15 bases between them. Germline CDR1 and CDR2: SGDLS and YYNGEE. CDR3 length: 15 residues. The CDR3 nucleotides are TGTGCCAGCAGCGTAGGGAGTGGGCAGAAGAAGACCCAGTACTTC. This gives the protein CASSVGSGQKKTQYF. Supplemented by reference TRBV9 and TRBJ2-5, the full variable domain reads DSGVTQTPKHLITATGQRVTLRCSPRSGDLSVYWYQQSLDQGLQFLIQYYNGEERAKGNILERFSAQQFPDLHSELNLSSLELGDSALYFCASSVGSGQKKTQYFGPGTRLLVL.

This rearrangement joins TRBV9 to TRBJ1-1; the D gene is possibly TRBD1 (6 bases). Germline V CDR1 and CDR2: SGDLS, YYNGEE. This CDR3 contains 15 residues. Trimming removed 2 bases at V and 3 bases at J, with 14 bases between. The CDR3 bases are TGTGCCAGCAGCGTGCGAGGACAGACCTACACTGAAGCTTTCTTT. This sequence encodes CASSVRGQTYTEAFF.

The genes are TRBV29-1 and TRBJ2-1, with TRBD2 matching over 11 bases. J gave up 10 bases and V 1 base, and 6 bases lay outside the gene matches. CDR1 is SQVTM and CDR2 is ANQGSEA in the germline V gene. CDR3 length equals 14 residues. In nucleotides, the CDR3 is TGCAGCGTTGAAGGGCTAGCGGGAGGACACGAGCAGTTCTTC. As protein: CSVEGLAGGHEQFF.

This chain links TRBV5-5 with TRBJ2-3; D call uncertain. The V and J ends lost 3 bases and 6 bases respectively, with 8 bases between them. Germline CDR1 reads SGHKS; CDR2 reads YYEKEE (reference sequence). The CDR3 contains 12 residues. In nucleotides, the CDR3 is TGTGCCAGCAGCTGGGAAGGTGATACGCAGTATTTT. This codes for CASSWEGDTQYF. Supplemented by reference TRBV5-5 and TRBJ2-3, the full variable domain reads DAGVTQSPTHLIKTRGQQVTLRCSPISGHKSVSWYQQVLGQGPQFIFQYYEKEERGRGNFPDRFSARQFPNYSSELNVNALLLGDSALYLCASSWEGDTQYFGPGTRLTVL.

The genes are TRBV7-9 and TRBJ1-4; D is ambiguous. Per the germline V gene, CDR1 is SEHNR and CDR2 is FQNEAQ (reference sequence). V was clipped by 4 bases and J by 1 base, with 4 bases between them. This CDR3 has 13 residues. In nucleotides, the CDR3 is TGTGCCAGCAGCTGGGGAACTAATGAAAAACTGTTTTTT. Encoded protein: CASSWGTNEKLFF.

The rearrangement uses TRBV29-1 and TRBJ2-5, with 15 bases aligning to TRBD2. Germline CDR1 and CDR2: SQVTM and ANQGSEA. CDR3 length equals 17 residues. V shed 4 bases, J shed 5 bases, and the junction held 11 bases outside the gene matches. For the CDR3, the DNA is TGCAGCGTTGCTAGCCGGACTAGCGGGGGGGCCTTGGAGACCCAGTACTTC. It is translated as CSVASRTSGGALETQYF.

The chain has TRBV6-2 or TRBV6-3 and TRBJ2-7, with D perhaps matching TRBD1 or TRBD2 (5 bases each). The V and J ends lost 0 bases and 0 bases respectively, with 15 bases between them. The CDR3 totals 17 residues. The germline CDR1 and CDR2 sequences are MNHEY and SVGEGT. The CDR3 is CASSYSGARAGSYEQYF. The CDR3 DNA follows: TGTGCCAGCAGTTACTCAGGGGCCAGGGCGGGCTCCTACGAGCAGTACTTC.

This chain connects TRBV19 to TRBJ2-3; D gene ambiguous. Germline V CDR1 and CDR2: LNHDA, SQIVND (reference sequence). The CDR3 consists of 15 residues. V gave up 2 bases and J gave up 1 base, with 10 bases separating them. CDR3 bases: TGTGCCAGTAGTATAATCGGGCAGCGCACAGATACGCAGTATTTT. Translation gives CASSIIGQRTDTQYF. Combining the CDR3 with reference TRBV19 and TRBJ2-3 gives the whole variable domain DGGITQSPKYLFRKEGQNVTLSCEQNLNHDAMYWYRQDPGQGLRLIYYSQIVNDFQKGDIAEGYSVSREKKESFPLTVTSAQKNPTAFYLCASSIIGQRTDTQYFGPGTRLTVL.

Only one count was recorded for this clone. This chain joins TRBV6-2 or TRBV6-3 and TRBJ1-1; TRBD1 matches at 7 bases. Germline assignment: CDR1 MNHEY and CDR2 SVGEGT. The CDR3 covers 15 residues. Losses at the gene ends were 6 bases for V and 1 base for J; bases not matched to a gene: 8. CDR3 bases: TGTGCCAGCAGCCGGCCCAGGACAGGGAACACTGAAGCTTTCTTT. It translates to CASSRPRTGNTEAFF.

This chain joins TRBV7-9 and TRBJ1-5; 9 bases line up with TRBD1. This CDR3 contains 15 residues. The V and J ends lost 3 bases and 5 bases, in that order; junction bases with no gene match: 5. Germline loops: CDR1 SEHNR, CDR2 FQNEAQ (reference sequence). The CDR3 sequence is CASSFGTGIYQPQHF. The CDR3 DNA reads TGTGCCAGCAGCTTCGGGACAGGGATTTATCAGCCCCAGCATTTT.

V usage is TRBV28 and J usage is TRBJ1-2; no clear D gene. The V gene's germline CDR1 is MDHEN and CDR2 SYDVKM. CDR3 length: 12 residues. The germline V and J ends were trimmed by 5 bases and 3 bases, with 7 bases remaining between them. The CDR3 region has the DNA TGTGCCAGCAGTCCCCTCTACTATGGCTACACCTTC. The encoded protein is CASSPLYYGYTF.

This clone was seen many times. This chain uses TRBV27 with TRBJ1-2; tentative D call: TRBD1 (5 bases). V lost 4 bases and J 6 bases, leaving 18 bases between the germline ends. The CDR3 consists of 15 residues. Germline V gene data show CDR1 as MNHEY and CDR2 as SMNVEV (reference sequence). The CDR3, as DNA: TGTGCCAGCAGTTCCCCTGGCCCGGGGCATGATGGCTACACCTTC. Translating gives CASSSPGPGHDGYTF.